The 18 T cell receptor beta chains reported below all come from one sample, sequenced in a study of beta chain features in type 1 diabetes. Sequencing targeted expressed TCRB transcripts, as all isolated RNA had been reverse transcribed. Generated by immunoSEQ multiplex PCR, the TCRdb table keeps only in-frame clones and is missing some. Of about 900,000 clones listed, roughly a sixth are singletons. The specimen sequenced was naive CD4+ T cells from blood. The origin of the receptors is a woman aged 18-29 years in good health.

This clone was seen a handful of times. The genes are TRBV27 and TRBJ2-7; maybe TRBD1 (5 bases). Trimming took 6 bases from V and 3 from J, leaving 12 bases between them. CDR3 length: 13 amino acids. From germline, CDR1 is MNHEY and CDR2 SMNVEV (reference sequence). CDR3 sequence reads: CASSRQHFYEQYF. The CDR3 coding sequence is TGTGCCAGCAGCCGACAGCATTTCTACGAGCAGTACTTC.

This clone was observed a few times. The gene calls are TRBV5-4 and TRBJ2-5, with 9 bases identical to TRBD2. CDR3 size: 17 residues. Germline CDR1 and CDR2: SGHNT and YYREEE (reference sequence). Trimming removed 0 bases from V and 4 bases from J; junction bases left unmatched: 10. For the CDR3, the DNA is TGTGCCAGCAGCTTGGATTTGGGCGGGAGGGCCGGAGAGACCCAGTACTTC. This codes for CASSLDLGGRAGETQYF.

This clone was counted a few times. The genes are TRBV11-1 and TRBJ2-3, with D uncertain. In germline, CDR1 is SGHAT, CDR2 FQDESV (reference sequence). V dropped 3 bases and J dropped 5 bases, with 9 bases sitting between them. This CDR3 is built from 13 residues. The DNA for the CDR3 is TGTGCCAGCAGCTTCTCAGTGGAAGATACGCAGTATTTT. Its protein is CASSFSVEDTQYF.

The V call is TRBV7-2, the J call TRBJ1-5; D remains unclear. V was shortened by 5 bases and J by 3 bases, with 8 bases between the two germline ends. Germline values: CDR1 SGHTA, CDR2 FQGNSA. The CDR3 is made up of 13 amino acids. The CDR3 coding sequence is TGTGCCAGCAGCCTCAGGTTCAATCAGCCCCAGCATTTT. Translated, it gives CASSLRFNQPQHF.

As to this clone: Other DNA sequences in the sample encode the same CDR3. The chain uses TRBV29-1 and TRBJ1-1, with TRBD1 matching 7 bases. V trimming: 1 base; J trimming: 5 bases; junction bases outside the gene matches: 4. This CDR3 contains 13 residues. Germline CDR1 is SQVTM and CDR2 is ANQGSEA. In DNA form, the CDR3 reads TGCAGCGTTGAAGGACAGGGAGGGACTGAAGCTTTCTTT. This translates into CSVEGQGGTEAFF.

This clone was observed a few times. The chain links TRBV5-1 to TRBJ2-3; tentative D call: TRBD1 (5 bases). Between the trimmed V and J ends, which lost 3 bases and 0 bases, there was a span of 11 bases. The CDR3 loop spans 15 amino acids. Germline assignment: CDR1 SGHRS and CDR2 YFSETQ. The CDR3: CASSWGLESTDTQYF. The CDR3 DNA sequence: TGCGCCAGCAGCTGGGGCTTAGAGAGCACAGATACGCAGTATTTT. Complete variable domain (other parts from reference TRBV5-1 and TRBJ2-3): KAGVTQTPRYLIKTRGQQVTLSCSPISGHRSVSWYQQTPGQGLQFLFEYFSETQRNKGNFPGRFSGRQFSNSRSEMNVSTLELGDSALYLCASSWGLESTDTQYFGPGTRLTVL.

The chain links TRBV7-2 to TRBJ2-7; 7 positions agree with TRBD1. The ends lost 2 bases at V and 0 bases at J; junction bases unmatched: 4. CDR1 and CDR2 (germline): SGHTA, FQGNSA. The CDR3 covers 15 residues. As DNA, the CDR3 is TGTGCCAGCAGCTTACCCGCAGGGGGCTCCTACGAGCAGTACTTC. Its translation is CASSLPAGGSYEQYF. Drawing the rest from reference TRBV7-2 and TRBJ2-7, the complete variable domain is GAGVSQSPSNKVTEKGKDVELRCDPISGHTALYWYRQSLGQGLEFLIYFQGNSAPDKSGLPSDRFSAERTGGSVSTLTIQRTQQEDSAVYLCASSLPAGGSYEQYFGPGTRLTVT.

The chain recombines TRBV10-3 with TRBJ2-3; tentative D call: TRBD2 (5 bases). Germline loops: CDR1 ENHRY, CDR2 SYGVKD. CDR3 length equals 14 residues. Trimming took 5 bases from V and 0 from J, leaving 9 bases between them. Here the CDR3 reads CAISSGTSTDTQYF. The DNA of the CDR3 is TGTGCCATCAGTAGCGGAACTAGCACAGATACGCAGTATTTT.

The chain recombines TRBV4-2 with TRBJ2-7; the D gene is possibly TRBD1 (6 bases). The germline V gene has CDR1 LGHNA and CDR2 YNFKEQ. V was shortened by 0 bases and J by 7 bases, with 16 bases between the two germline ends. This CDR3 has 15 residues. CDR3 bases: TGTGCCAGCAGCCAAGAACCGCCAGGGGCCTGGGAGCAGTACTTC. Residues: CASSQEPPGAWEQYF.

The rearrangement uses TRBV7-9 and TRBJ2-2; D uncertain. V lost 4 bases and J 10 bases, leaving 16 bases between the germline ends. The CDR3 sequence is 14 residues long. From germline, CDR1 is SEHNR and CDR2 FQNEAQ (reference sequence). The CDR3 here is CASSYKTSLLELFF. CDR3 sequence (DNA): TGTGCCAGCAGCTATAAAACAAGCCTGTTGGAGCTGTTTTTT.

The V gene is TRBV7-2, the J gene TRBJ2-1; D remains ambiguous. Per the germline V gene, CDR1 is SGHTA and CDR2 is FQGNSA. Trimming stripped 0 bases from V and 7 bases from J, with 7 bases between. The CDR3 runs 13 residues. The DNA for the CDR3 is TGTGCCAGCAGCTTAGCGCACAAGAATGAGCAGTTCTTC. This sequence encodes CASSLAHKNEQFF.

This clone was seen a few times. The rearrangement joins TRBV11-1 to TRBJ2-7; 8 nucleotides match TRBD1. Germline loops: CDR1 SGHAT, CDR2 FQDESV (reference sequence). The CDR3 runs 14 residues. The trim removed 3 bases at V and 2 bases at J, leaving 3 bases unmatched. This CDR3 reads CASSLDRVPYEQYF. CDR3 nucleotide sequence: TGTGCCAGCAGCTTGGACAGGGTGCCCTACGAGCAGTACTTC.

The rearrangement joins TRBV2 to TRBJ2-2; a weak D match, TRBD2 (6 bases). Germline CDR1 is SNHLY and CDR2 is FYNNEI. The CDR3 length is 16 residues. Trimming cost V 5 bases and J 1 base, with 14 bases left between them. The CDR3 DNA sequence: TGTGCCAGCAGTCTCGGGAGATTAAGGAACACCGGGGAGCTGTTTTTT. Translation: CASSLGRLRNTGELFF.

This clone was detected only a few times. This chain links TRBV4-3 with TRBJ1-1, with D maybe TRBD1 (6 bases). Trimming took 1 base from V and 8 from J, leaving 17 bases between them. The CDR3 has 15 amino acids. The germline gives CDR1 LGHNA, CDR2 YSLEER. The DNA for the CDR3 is TGCGCCAGCAGCCAAGGTATGGGTCAAGACAGGGAAGCTTTCTTT. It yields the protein CASSQGMGQDREAFF.

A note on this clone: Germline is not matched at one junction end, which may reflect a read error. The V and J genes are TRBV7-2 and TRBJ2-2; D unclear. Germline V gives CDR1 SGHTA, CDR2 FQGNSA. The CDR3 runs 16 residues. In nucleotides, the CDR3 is TGTGCCTGCAGCTTAGAACAGCTCACTTACACCGGGGAGCTGTTTTTT. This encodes CACSLEQLTYTGELFF. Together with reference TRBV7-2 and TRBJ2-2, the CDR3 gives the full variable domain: GAGVSQSPSNKVTEKGKDVELRCDPISGHTALYWYRQSLGQGLEFLIYFQGNSAPDKSGLPSDRFSAERTGGSVSTLTIQRTQQEDSAVYLCACSLEQLTYTGELFFGEGSRLTVL.

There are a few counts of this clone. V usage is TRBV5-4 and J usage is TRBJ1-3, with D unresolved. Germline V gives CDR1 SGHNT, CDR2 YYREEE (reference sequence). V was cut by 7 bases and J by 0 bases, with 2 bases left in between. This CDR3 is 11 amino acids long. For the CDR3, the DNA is TGTGCCAGCCGCTCTGGAAACACCATATATTTT. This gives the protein CASRSGNTIYF.

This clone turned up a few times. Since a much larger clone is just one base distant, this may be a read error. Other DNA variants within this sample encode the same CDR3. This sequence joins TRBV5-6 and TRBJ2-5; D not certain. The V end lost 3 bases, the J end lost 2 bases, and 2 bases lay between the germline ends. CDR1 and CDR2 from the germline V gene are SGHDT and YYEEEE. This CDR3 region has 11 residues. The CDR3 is CASSSQETQYF. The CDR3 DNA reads TGTGCCAGCAGCTCGCAAGAGACCCAGTACTTC.

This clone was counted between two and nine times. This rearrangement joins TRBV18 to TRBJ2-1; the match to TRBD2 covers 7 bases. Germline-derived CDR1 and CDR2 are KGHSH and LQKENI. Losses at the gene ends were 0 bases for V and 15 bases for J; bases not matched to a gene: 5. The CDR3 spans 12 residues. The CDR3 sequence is CASSPPASGTFF. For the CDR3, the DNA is TGTGCCAGCTCACCACCGGCAAGCGGGACGTTCTTC.